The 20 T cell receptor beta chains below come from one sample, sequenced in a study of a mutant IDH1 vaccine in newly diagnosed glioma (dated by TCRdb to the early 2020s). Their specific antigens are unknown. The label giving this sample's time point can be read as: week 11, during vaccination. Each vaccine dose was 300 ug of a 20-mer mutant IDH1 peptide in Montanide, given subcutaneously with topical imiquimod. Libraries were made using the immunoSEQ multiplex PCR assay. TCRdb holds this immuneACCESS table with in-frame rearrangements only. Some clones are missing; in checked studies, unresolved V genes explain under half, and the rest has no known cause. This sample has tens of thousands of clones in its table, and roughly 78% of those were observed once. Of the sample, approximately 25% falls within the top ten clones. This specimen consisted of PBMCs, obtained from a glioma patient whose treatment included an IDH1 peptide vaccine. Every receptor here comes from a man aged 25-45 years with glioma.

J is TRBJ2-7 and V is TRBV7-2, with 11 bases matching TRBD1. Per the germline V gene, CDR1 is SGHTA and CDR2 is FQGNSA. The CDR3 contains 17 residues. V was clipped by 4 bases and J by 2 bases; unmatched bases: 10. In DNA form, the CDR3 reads TGTGCCAGCAGCTATAGCTCTCCGGGACAGGGGGCCTACGAGCAGTACTTC. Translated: CASSYSSPGQGAYEQYF.

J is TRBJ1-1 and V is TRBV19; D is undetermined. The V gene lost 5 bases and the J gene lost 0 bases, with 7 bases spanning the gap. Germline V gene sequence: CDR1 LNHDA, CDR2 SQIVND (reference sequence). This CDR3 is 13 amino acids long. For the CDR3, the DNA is TGTGCCAGTAGTTCGGAGTTGAACACTGAAGCTTTCTTT. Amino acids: CASSSELNTEAFF. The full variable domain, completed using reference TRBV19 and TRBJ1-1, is DGGITQSPKYLFRKEGQNVTLSCEQNLNHDAMYWYRQDPGQGLRLIYYSQIVNDFQKGDIAEGYSVSREKKESFPLTVTSAQKNPTAFYLCASSSELNTEAFFGQGTRLTVV.

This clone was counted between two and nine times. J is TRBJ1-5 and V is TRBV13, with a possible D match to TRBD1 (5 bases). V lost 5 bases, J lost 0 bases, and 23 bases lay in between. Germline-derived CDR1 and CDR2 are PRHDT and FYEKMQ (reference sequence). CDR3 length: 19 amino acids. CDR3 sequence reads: CASSPVAGRGLYSNQPQHF. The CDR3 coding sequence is TGTGCCAGCAGCCCAGTCGCGGGACGGGGACTTTATAGCAATCAGCCCCAGCATTTT.

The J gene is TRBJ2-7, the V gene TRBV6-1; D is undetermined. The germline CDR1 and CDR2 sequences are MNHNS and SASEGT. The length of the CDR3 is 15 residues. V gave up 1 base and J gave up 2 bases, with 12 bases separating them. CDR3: CASSEVVDVTYEQYF. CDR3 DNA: TGTGCCAGCAGTGAAGTAGTGGACGTCACCTACGAGCAGTACTTC.

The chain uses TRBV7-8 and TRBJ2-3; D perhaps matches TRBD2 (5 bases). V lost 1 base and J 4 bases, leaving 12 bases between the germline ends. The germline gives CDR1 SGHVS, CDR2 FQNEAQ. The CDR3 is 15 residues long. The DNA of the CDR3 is TGTGCCAGCAGCTTAGAGATAGCGAGACCAGATACGCAGTATTTT. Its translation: CASSLEIARPDTQYF.

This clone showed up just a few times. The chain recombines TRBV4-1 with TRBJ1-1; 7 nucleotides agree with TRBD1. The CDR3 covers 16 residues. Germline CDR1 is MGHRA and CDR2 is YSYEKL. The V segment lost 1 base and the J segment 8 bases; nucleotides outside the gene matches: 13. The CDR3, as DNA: TGCGCCAGCAGCCAAGTTGGCCTCAGGGGGGGGCGAGAAGCTTTCTTT. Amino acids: CASSQVGLRGGREAFF.

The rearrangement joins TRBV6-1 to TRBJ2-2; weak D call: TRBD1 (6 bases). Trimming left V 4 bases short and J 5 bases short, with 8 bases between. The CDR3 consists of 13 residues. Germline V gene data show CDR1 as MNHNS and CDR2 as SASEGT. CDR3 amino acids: CASSGQETGELFF. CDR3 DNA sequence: TGTGCCAGCAGTGGACAGGAGACCGGGGAGCTGTTTTTT.

CDR3 nucleotides: TGTGCCAGCAGCTTTACAGGGAGGCCCCAGCATTTT. Translation: CASSFTGRPQHF. The rearrangement uses TRBV7-2 and TRBJ1-5; tentatively, D is TRBD1 (6 bases). The CDR3 is 12 residues long. Per germline, CDR1 SGHTA and CDR2 FQGNSA. Trimming left V 3 bases short and J 9 bases short, with 9 bases between.

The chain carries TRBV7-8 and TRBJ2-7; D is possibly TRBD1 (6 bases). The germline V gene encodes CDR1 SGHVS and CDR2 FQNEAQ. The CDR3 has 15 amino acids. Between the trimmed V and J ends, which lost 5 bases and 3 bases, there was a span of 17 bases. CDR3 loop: CASSPVVDSSYEQYF. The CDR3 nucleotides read TGTGCCAGCAGCCCGGTAGTGGACAGCAGCTACGAGCAGTACTTC.

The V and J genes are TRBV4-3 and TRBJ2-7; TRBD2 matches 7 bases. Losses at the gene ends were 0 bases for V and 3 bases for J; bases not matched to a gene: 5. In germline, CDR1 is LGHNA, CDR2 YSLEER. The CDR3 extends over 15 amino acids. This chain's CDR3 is CASSQDTAGIYEQYF. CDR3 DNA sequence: TGCGCCAGCAGCCAAGACACAGCGGGGATCTACGAGCAGTACTTC.

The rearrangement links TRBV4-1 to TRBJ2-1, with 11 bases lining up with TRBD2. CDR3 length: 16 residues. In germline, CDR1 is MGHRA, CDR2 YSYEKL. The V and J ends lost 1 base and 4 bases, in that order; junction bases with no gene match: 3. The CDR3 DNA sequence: TGCGCCAGCAGCCAAGTAGCGGGAGGGGGATACAATGAGCAGTTCTTC. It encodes CASSQVAGGGYNEQFF.

The DNA for the CDR3 is TGTGCCAGCAGGGTCGGAGGAGCCTACGAGCAGTACTTC. This sequence encodes CASRVGGAYEQYF. The rearrangement joins TRBV2 to TRBJ2-7; maybe TRBD2 (5 bases). The length of the CDR3 is 13 residues. From germline, CDR1 is SNHLY and CDR2 FYNNEI. V lost 6 bases, J lost 2 bases, and 11 bases lay in between.

Here the CDR3 DNA reads TGTGCCTGGAGTGTATTCAGCACAGATACGCAGTATTTT. Translated: CAWSVFSTDTQYF. The V gene is TRBV30, the J gene TRBJ2-3; D gene unclear. The ends were cut back, 0 bases at V and 0 bases at J, with 4 bases in the middle. This CDR3 region has 13 residues. Germline V gene sequence: CDR1 GTSNPN, CDR2 SVGIG (reference sequence).

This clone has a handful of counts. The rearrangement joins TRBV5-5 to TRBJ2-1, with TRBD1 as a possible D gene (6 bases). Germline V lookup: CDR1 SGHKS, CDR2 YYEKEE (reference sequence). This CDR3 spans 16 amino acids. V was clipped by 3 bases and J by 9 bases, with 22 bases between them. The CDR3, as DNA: TGTGCCAGCAGCTGGAGGTGGGACAAGCTCACAGGTGAGCAGTTCTTC. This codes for CASSWRWDKLTGEQFF.

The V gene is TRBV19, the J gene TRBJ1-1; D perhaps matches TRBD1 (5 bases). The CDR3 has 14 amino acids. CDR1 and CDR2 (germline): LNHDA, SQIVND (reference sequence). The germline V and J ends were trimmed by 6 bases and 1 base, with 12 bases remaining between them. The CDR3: CASRQGGGNTEAFF. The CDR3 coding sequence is TGTGCCAGTAGGCAGGGTGGAGGGAACACTGAAGCTTTCTTT. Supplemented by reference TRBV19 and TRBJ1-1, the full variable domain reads DGGITQSPKYLFRKEGQNVTLSCEQNLNHDAMYWYRQDPGQGLRLIYYSQIVNDFQKGDIAEGYSVSREKKESFPLTVTSAQKNPTAFYLCASRQGGGNTEAFFGQGTRLTVV.

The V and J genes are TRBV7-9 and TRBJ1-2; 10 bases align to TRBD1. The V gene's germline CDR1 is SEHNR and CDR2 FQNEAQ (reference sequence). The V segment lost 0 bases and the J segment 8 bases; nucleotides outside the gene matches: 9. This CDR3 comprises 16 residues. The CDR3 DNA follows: TGTGCCAGCAGCTTAGCAGCGGGGACAGGGGTTGGCGGCTACACCTTC. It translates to CASSLAAGTGVGGYTF.

The CDR3 sequence is CASSRTWEGYTF. Here the CDR3 DNA reads TGTGCCAGCAGCCGGACCTGGGAGGGCTACACCTTC. The rearrangement joins TRBV7-8 to TRBJ1-2; no firm D call. Germline loops: CDR1 SGHVS, CDR2 FQNEAQ. CDR3 length: 12 residues. Trimming pared 5 bases from V and 8 bases from J, leaving 12 bases between.

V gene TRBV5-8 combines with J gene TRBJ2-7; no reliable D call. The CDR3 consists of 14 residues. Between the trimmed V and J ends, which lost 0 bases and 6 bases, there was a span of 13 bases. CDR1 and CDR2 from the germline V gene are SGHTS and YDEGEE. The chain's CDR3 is CASSLVSPSTEQYF. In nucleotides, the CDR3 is TGTGCCAGCAGCTTGGTTAGCCCATCTACCGAGCAGTACTTC.

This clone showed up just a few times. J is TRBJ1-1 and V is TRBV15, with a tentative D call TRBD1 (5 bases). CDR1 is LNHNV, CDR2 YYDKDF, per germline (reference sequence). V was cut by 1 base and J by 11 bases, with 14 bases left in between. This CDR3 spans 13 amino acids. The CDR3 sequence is CATSRVEGRRAFF. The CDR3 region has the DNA TGTGCCACCAGCAGAGTTGAGGGGCGTAGGGCTTTCTTT.

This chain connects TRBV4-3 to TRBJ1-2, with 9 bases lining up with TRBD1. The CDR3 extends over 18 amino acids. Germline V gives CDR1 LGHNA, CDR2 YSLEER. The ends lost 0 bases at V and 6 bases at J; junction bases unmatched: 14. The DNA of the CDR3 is TGCGCCAGCAGCCAAGATCTCTACAGGGGGCGAGCGAAGGATGGCTACACCTTC. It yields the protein CASSQDLYRGRAKDGYTF.